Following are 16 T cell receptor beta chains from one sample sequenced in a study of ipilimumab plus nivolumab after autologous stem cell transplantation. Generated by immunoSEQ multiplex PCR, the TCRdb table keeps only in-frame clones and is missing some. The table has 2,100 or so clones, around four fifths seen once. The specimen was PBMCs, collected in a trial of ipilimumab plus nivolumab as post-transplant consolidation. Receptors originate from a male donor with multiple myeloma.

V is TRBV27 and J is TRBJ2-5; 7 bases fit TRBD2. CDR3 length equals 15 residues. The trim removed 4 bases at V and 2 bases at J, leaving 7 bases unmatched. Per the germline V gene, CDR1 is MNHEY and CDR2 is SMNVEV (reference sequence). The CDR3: CASSYIRGGQETQYF. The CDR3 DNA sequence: TGTGCCAGCAGTTATATTCGGGGAGGGCAAGAGACCCAGTACTTC.

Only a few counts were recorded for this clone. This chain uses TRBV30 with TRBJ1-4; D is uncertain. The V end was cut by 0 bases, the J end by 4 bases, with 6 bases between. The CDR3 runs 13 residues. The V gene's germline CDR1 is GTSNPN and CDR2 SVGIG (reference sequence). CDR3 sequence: CAWSVYSNEKLFF. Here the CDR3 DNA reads TGTGCCTGGAGTGTATACAGTAATGAAAAACTGTTTTTT.

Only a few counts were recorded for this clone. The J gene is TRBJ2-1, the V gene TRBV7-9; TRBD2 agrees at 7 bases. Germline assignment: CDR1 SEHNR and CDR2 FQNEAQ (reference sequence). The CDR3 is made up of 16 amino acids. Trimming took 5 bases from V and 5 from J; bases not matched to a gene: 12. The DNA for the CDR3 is TGTGCCAGCAGCCAGTCTACTAGCGAGAACAACAATGAGCAGTTCTTC. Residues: CASSQSTSENNNEQFF.

CDR3 residues: CASSKGSRMSNQPQHF. The CDR3 bases are TGTGCCAGCAGCAAAGGGTCCAGGATGAGCAATCAGCCCCAGCATTTT. The rearrangement links TRBV21-1 to TRBJ1-5; the table's D call of TRBD1 was not tested on the DNA. TRBV21-1 counts as a pseudogene. The CDR3 loop spans 16 amino acids.

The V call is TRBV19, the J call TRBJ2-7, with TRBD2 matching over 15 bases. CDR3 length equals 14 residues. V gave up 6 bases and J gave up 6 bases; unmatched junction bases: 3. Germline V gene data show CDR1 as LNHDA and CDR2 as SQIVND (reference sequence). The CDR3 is CASRRGLAGGEQYF. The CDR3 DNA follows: TGTGCCAGTAGAAGGGGACTAGCGGGAGGCGAGCAGTACTTC.

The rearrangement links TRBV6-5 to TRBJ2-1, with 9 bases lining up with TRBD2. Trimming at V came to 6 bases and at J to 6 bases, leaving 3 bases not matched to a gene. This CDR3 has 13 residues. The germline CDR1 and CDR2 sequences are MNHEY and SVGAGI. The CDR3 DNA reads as TGTGCCAGCAGACCACTAGCGGGCAATGAGCAGTTCTTC. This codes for CASRPLAGNEQFF.

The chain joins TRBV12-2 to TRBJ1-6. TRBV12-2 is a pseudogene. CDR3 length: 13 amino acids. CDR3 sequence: CASSLARSSPLHF. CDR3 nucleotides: TGTGCCAGCAGCTTAGCCCGTTCTTCACCCCTCCACTTT.

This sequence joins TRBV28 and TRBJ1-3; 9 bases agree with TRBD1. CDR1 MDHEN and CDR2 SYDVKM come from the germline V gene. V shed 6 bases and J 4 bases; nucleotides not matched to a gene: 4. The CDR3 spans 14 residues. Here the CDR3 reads CASRDRGKGNTIYF. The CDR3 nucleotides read TGTGCCAGCAGAGACAGGGGGAAAGGAAACACCATATATTTT.

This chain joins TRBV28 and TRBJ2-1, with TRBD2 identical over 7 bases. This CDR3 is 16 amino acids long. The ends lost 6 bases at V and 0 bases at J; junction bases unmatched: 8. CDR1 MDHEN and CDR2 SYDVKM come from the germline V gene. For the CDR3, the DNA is TGTGCCAGCAGGCAAACTAGCGCAAGCTCCTACAATGAGCAGTTCTTC. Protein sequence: CASRQTSASSYNEQFF.

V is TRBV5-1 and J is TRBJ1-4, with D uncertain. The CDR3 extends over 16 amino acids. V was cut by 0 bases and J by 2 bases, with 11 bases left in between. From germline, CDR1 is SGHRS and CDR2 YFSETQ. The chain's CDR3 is CASSLAATDTNEKLFF. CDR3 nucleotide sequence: TGCGCCAGCAGCTTGGCGGCGACGGACACTAATGAAAAACTGTTTTTT.

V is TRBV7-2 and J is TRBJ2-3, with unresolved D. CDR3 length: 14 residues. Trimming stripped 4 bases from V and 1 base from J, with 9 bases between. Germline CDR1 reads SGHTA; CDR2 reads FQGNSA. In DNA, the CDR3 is TGTGCCAGCAGCTCAAATTGGGGCACAGATACGCAGTATTTT. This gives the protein CASSSNWGTDTQYF.

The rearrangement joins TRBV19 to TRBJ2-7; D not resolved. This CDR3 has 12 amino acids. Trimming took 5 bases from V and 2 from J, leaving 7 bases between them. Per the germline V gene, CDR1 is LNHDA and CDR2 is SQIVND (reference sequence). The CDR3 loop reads CASSSTAYEQYF. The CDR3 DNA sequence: TGTGCCAGTAGTTCGACGGCCTACGAGCAGTACTTC.

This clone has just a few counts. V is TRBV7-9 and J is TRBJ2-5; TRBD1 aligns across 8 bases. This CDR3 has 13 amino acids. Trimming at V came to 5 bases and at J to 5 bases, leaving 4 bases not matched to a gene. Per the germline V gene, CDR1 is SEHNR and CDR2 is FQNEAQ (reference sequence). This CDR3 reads CASSITGGETQYF. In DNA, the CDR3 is TGTGCCAGCAGCATTACAGGGGGGGAGACCCAGTACTTC.

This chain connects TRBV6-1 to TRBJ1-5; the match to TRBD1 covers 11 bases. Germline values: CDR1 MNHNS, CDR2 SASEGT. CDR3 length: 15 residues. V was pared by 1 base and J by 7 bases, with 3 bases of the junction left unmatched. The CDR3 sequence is CASSEEDRGRQPQHF. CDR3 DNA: TGTGCCAGCAGTGAAGAGGACAGGGGGCGGCAGCCCCAGCATTTT.

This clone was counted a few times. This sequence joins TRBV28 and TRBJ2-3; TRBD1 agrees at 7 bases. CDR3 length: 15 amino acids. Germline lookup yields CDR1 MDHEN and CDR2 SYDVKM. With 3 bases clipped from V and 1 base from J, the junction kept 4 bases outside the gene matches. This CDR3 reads CASSFQGVGTDTQYF. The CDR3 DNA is TGTGCCAGCAGTTTCCAGGGGGTCGGCACAGATACGCAGTATTTT.

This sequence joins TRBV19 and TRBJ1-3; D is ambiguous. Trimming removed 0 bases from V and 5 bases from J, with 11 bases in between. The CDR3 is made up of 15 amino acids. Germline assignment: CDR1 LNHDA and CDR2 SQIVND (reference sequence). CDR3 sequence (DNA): TGTGCCAGTAGTATAGATTACGGCTCCCGAAACACCATATATTTT. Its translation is CASSIDYGSRNTIYF.